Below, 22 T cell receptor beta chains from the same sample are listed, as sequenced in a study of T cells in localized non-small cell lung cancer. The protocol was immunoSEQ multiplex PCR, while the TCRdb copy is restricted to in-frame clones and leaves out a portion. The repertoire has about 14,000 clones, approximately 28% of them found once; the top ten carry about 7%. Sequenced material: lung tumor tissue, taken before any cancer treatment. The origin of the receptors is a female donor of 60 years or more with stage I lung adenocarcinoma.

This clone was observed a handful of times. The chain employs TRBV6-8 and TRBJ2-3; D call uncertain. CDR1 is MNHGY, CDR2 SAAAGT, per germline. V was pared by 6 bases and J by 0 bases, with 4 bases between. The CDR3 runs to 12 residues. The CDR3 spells CASRASTDTQYF. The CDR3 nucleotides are TGTGCCAGCAGAGCAAGCACAGATACGCAGTATTTT.

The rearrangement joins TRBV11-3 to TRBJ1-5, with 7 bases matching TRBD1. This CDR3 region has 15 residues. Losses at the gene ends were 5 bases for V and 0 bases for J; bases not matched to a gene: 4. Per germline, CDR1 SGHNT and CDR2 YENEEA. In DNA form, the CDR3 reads TGTGCCAGCAGCCGACAGGGTCTTAGCAATCAGCCCCAGCATTTT. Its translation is CASSRQGLSNQPQHF.

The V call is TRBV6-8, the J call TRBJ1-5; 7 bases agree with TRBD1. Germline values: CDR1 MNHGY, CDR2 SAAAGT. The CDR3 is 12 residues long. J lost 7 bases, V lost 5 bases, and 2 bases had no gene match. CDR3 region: CASSSRGQPQHF. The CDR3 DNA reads TGTGCCAGCAGTAGCAGGGGGCAGCCCCAGCATTTT.

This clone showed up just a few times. CDR3 region: CASSQDTSPNEQFF. The DNA for the CDR3 is TGCGCCAGCAGCCAGGATACTAGCCCCAATGAGCAGTTCTTC. This chain connects TRBV1 to TRBJ2-1; the table gives TRBD2 as D, unverified against the DNA. TRBV1 is annotated as a pseudogene. The CDR3 consists of 14 residues.

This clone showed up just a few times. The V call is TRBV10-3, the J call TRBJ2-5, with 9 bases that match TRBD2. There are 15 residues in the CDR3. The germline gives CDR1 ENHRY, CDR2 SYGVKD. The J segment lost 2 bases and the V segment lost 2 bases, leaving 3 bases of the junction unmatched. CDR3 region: CAISERAGGQETQYF. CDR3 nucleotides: TGTGCCATCAGTGAGAGAGCGGGGGGACAAGAGACCCAGTACTTC.

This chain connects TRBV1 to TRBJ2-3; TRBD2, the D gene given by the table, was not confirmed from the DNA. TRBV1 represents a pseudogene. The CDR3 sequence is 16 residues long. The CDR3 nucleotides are TGCGCCAGCAGCCAAGATCTAGCGGGGGGCACAGATACGCAGTATTTT. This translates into CASSQDLAGGTDTQYF.

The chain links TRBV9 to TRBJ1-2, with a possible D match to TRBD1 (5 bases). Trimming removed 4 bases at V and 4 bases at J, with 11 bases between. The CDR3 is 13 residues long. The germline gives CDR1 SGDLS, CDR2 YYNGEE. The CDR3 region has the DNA TGTGCCAGCAGCCCCCAGGGAGCCTATGGCTACACCTTC. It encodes CASSPQGAYGYTF.

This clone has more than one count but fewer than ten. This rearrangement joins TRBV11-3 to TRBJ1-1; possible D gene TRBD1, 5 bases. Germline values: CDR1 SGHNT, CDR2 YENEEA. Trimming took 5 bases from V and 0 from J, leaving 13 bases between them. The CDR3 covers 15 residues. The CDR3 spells CASSPQGAMNTEAFF. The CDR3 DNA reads TGTGCCAGCAGCCCGCAAGGGGCCATGAACACTGAAGCTTTCTTT. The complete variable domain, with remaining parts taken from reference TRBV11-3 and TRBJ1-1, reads EAGVVQSPRYKIIEKKQPVAFWCNPISGHNTLYWYLQNLGQGPELLIRYENEEAVDDSQLPKDRFSAERLKGVDSTLKIQPAELGDSAVYLCASSPQGAMNTEAFFGQGTRLTVV.

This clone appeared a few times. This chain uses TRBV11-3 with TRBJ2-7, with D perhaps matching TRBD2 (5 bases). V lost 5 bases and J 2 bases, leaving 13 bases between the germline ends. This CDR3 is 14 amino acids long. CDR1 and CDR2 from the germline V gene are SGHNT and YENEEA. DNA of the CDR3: TGTGCCAGCAGCCCAGGAGTCGGGGCCTACGAGCAGTACTTC. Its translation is CASSPGVGAYEQYF.

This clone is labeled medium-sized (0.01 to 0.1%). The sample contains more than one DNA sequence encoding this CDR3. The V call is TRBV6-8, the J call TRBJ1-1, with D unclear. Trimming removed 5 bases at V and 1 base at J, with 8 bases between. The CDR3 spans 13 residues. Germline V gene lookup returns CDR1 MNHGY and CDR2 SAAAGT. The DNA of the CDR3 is TGTGCCAGCAGTGACCGGCGGAACACTGAAGCTTTCTTT. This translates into CASSDRRNTEAFF.

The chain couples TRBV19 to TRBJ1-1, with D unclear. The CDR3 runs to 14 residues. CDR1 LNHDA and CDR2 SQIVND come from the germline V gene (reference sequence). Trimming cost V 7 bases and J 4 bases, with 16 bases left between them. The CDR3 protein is CASTYRFRSTEAFF. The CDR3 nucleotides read TGTGCCAGTACTTACCGGTTCCGGAGCACTGAAGCTTTCTTT. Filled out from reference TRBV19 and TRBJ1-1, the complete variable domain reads DGGITQSPKYLFRKEGQNVTLSCEQNLNHDAMYWYRQDPGQGLRLIYYSQIVNDFQKGDIAEGYSVSREKKESFPLTVTSAQKNPTAFYLCASTYRFRSTEAFFGQGTRLTVV.

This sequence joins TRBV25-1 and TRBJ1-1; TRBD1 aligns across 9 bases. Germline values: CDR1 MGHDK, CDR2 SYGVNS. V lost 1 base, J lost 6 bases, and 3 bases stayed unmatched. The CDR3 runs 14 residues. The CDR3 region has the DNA TGTGCCAGCAGTGAATGGAGACAGGGGGCTGAAGCTTTCTTT. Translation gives CASSEWRQGAEAFF.

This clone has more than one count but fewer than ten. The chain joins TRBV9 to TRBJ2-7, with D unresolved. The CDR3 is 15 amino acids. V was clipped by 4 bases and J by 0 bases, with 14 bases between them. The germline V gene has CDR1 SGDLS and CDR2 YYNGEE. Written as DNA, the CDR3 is TGTGCCAGCAGCCCCAGTGGGAAACTCTCCTACGAGCAGTACTTC. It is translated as CASSPSGKLSYEQYF.

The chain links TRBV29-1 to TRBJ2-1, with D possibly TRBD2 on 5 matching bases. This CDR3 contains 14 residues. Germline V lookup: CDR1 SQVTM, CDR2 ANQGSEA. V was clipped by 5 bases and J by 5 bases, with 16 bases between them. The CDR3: CSVPGSRRHNEQFF. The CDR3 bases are TGCAGCGTTCCTGGAAGTAGGAGGCACAATGAGCAGTTCTTC.

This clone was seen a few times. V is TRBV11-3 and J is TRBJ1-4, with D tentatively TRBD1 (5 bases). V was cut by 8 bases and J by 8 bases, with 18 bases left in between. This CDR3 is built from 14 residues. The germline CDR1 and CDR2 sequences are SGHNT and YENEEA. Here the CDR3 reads CASGPGGFEEKLFF. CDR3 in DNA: TGTGCCAGCGGCCCTGGGGGTTTTGAGGAAAAACTGTTTTTT.

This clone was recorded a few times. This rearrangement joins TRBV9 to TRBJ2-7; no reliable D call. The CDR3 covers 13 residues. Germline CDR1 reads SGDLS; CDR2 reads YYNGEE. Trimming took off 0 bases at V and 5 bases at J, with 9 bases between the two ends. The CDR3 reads CASSVAEFHEQYF. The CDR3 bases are TGTGCCAGCAGCGTAGCTGAGTTTCACGAGCAGTACTTC.

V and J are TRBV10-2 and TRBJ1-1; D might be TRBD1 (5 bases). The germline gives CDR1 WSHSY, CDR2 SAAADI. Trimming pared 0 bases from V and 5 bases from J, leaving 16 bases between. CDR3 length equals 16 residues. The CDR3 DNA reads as TGCGCCAGCAGTGAGTCGGGGGGGGATCATTTGACTGAAGCTTTCTTT. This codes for CASSESGGDHLTEAFF.

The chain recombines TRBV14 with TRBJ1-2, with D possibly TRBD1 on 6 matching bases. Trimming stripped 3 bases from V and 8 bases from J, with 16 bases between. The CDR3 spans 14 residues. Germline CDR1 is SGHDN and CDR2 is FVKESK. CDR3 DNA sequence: TGTGCCAGCAGCCACCCACAGGGATTAGGGGGCTACACCTTC. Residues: CASSHPQGLGGYTF.

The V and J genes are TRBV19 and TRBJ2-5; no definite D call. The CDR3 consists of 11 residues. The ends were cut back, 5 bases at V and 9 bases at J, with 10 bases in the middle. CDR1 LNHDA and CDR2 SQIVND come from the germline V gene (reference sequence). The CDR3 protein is CASSSPTAQYF. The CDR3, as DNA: TGTGCCAGTAGTTCCCCCACAGCCCAGTACTTC.

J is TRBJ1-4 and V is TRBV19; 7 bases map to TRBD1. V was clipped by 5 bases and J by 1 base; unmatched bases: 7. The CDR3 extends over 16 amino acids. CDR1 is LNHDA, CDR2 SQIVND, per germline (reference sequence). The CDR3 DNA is TGTGCCAGTAGTGCCCCTGACAGGGAAACTAATGAAAAACTGTTTTTT. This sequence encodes CASSAPDRETNEKLFF.

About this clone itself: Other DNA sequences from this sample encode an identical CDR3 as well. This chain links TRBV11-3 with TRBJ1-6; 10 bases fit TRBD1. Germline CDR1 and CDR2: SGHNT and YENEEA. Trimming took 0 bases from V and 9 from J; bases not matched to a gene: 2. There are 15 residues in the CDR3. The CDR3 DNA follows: TGTGCCAGCAGCTTAGAGGGACAGGGGTCTTCACCCCTCCACTTT. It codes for CASSLEGQGSSPLHF.

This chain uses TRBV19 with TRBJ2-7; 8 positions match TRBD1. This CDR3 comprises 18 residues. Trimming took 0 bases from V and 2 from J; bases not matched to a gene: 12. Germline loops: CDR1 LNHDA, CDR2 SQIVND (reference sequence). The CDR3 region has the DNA TGTGCCAGTAGTATAGACCCCCCGGGACAGGCCAGACCCTACGAGCAGTACTTC. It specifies CASSIDPPGQARPYEQYF. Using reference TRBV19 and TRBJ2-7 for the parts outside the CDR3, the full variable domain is DGGITQSPKYLFRKEGQNVTLSCEQNLNHDAMYWYRQDPGQGLRLIYYSQIVNDFQKGDIAEGYSVSREKKESFPLTVTSAQKNPTAFYLCASSIDPPGQARPYEQYFGPGTRLTVT.